This section outlines one TCR beta chain sequence together with its context. Its specificity is not known. The data were taken from a study of T cell repertoires in cytomegalovirus infection. About the study: Matching HLA type and CMV infection were both indicated by public TCR beta signatures. Points from the study as a whole: HLA-C-restricted CMV clonotypes gave the most frequent clonotype in two of eight donors. Summed frequency of public TCR beta families distinguished CMV carriers with the relevant HLA.

With V trimmed by 5 bases and J by 8 bases, 5 bases remained unmatched. The CDR3 consists of 14 residues. Per the germline V gene, CDR1 is SEHNR and CDR2 is FQNEAQ (reference sequence). TCRdb re-called the reads through MiXCR, storing one row per CDR3 protein. The sample lists around 240,000 distinct CDR3 sequences, approximately 24% occurring once. This TCR came from a human donor in good health (CMV status not recorded). Some clones in this sample may be carry-over from other donors' samples. The chain joins TRBV7-9 to TRBJ1-6; 8 nucleotides line up with TRBD1. Material: CD8+ T cells from PBMCs. As DNA, the CDR3 is TGTGCCAGCAGCCCGGGACAGGCCTATTCACCCCTCCACTTT. Protein sequence: CASSPGQAYSPLHF.